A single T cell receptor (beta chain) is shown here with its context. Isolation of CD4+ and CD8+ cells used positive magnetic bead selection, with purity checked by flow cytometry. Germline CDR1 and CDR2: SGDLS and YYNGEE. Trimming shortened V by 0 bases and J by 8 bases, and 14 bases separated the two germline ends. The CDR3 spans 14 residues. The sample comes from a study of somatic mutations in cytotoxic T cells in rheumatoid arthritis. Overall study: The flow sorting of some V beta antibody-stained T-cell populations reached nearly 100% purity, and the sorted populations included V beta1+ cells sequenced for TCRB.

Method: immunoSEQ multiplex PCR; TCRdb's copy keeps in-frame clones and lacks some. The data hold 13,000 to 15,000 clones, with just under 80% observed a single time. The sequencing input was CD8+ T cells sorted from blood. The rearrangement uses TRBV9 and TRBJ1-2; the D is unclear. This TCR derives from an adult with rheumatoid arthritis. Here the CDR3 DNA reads TGTGCCAGCAGCGTAGATCTGGTTCGAGGGGGCTACACCTTC. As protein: CASSVDLVRGGYTF.